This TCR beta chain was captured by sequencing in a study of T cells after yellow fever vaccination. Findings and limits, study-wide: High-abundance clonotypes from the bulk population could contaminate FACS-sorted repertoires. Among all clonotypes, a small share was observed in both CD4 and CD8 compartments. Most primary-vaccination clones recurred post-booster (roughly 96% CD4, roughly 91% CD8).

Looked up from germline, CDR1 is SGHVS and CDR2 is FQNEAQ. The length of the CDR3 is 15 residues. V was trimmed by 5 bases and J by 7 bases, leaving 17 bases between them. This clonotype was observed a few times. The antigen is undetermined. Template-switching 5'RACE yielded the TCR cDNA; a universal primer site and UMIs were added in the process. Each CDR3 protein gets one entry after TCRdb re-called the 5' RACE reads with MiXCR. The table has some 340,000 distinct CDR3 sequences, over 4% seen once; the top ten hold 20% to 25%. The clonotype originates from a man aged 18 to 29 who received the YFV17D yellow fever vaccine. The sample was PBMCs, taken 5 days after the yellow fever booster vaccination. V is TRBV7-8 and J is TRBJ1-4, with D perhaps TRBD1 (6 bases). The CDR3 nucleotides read TGTGCCAGCAGCCCTCGGGGGGGGGCGAGTGAAAAACTGTTTTTT. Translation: CASSPRGGASEKLFF.